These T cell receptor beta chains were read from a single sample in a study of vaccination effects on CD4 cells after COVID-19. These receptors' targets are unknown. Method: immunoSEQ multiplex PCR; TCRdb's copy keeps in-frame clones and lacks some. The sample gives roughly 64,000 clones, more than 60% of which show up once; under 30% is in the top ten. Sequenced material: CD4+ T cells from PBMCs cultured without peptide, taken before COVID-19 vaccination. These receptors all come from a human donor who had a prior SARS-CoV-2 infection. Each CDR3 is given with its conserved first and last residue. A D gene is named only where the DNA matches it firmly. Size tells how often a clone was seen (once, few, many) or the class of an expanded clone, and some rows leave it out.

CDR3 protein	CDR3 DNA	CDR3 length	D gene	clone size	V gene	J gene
CASSYNRDRGYGYTF	TGTGCCAGCAGTTACAATCGAGACAGGGGGTATGGCTACACCTTC	15	TRBD1	few	TRBV6-5	TRBJ1-2
CASSPERGRKTNEKLFF	TGTGCCAGCAGCCCAGAGCGGGGGCGGAAAACTAATGAAAAACTGTTTTTT	17	.	many	TRBV7-9	TRBJ1-4
CASQVQGYMNTEAFF	TGTGCCAGCCAAGTACAGGGATACATGAACACTGAAGCTTTCTTT	15	.	.	TRBV27	TRBJ1-1
CATSREAGQTYEQYF	TGTGCCACCAGCAGAGAAGCGGGACAGACCTACGAGCAGTACTTC	15	.	.	TRBV15	TRBJ2-7
CASSFSGGKDQPQHF	TGCGCCAGCAGCTTTTCAGGGGGCAAGGATCAGCCCCAGCATTTT	15	TRBD1	.	TRBV5-1	TRBJ1-5
CASSLWGLAGSGGTQYF	TGTGCCAGCAGTTTGTGGGGACTAGCGGGATCCGGGGGTACGCAGTATTTT	17	TRBD2	.	TRBV28	TRBJ2-3
CASSTSGLSNEQFF	TGTGCCAGTAGTACTAGCGGCCTTTCCAATGAGCAGTTCTTC	14	TRBD2	.	TRBV19	TRBJ2-1
CASSKDHPDRVTEAFF	TGCGCCAGCAGTAAAGACCATCCGGACAGGGTGACTGAAGCTTTCTTT	16	TRBD1	.	TRBV5-1	TRBJ1-1
CASRRGARTDTQYF	TGTGCCAGCAGGCGGGGGGCACGCACAGATACGCAGTATTTT	14	TRBD2	few	TRBV6-6	TRBJ2-3
CASSQERGYGELFF	TGCGCCAGCAGCCAAGAGAGAGGCTACGGGGAGCTGTTTTTT	14	.	.	TRBV4-3	TRBJ2-2
CASSIDRYSYNEQFF	TGTGCCAGTAGTATAGATCGGTACAGCTACAATGAGCAGTTCTTC	15	.	.	TRBV19	TRBJ2-1
CASSLTRDSKNYGYTF	TGTGCCAGCAGCCTCACGCGGGACAGCAAGAACTATGGCTACACCTTC	16	TRBD1	few	TRBV7-9	TRBJ1-2
CASSSLGQGGYEQYF	TGTGCCAGCTCGTCCTTAGGACAGGGGGGCTACGAGCAGTACTTC	15	TRBD1	.	TRBV2	TRBJ2-7
CASSYTGGGSYEQYF	TGCGCCAGCTCCTATACAGGGGGCGGATCCTACGAGCAGTACTTC	15	TRBD1	.	TRBV5-1	TRBJ2-7